This TCR beta chain was sequenced in a study of blood T cell repertoires in COVID-19. The protocol was immunoSEQ multiplex PCR, while the TCRdb copy is restricted to in-frame clones and leaves out a portion. The sample shows roughly 200,000 clones, around 88% of them seen only once. Germline values: CDR1 SNHLY, CDR2 FYNNEI. The CDR3 extends over 14 amino acids. Trimming took off 3 bases at V and 3 bases at J, with 9 bases between the two ends. V and J are TRBV2 and TRBJ1-5; tentative D call: TRBD1 (5 bases). The specimen sequenced was PBMCs or T cells enriched from blood (not recorded which). The receptor comes from a woman aged 25 to 39 who had been exposed to COVID-19. The CDR3 sequence: CASSERQLNQPQHF. CDR3 in DNA: TGTGCCAGCAGTGAGCGACAGCTCAATCAGCCCCAGCATTTT.